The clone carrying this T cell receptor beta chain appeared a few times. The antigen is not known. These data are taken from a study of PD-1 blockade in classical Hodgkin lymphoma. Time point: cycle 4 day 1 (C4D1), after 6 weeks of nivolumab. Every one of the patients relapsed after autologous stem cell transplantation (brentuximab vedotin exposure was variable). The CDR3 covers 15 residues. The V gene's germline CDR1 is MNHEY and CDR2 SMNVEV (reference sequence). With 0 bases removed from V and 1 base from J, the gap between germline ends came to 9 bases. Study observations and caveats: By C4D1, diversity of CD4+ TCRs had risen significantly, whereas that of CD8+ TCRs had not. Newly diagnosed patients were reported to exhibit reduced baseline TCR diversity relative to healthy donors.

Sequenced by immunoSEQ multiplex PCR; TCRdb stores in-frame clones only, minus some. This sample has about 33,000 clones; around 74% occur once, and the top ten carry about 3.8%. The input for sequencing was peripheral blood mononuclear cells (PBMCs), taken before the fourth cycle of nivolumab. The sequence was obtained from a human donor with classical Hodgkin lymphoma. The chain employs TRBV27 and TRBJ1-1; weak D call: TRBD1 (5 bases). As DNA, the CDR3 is TGTGCCAGCAGTTTATCCTCGACAGCGAACACTGAAGCTTTCTTT. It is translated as CASSLSSTANTEAFF.